A selection of T cell receptor beta chains follows, all from one sample in a study of T cells expressing NK-cell markers. TCRdb reprocessed the 5' RACE reads and stores each CDR3 protein as one record, lacking DNA. Its listing shows 350,000 to 400,000 distinct CDR3 sequences. The sequenced sample was blood T cells: a sorted CD56 or NKG2C T cell subset, CD4+ or CD8+ T cells, or bulk PBMC T cells (not recorded which). Receptors originate from a woman aged 50 to 60 in good health. Both conserved end residues are part of each CDR3.

j_gene: TRBJ2-1; v_gene: TRBV4-1; CDR3aa: CASSQAGLAGFSSYNEQFF
j_gene: TRBJ2-1; v_gene: TRBV5-1; CDR3aa: CASSLEPLAATYNEQFF
j_gene: TRBJ2-2; v_gene: TRBV7-3; CDR3aa: CASSLPSGTGRTGELFF
j_gene: TRBJ1-1; v_gene: TRBV28; CDR3aa: CASGSREGTEAFF
j_gene: TRBJ2-1; v_gene: TRBV20-1; CDR3aa: CSAGFWGGRDEQFF
j_gene: TRBJ1-5; v_gene: TRBV29-1; CDR3aa: CSVGTGTNQPQHF
j_gene: TRBJ2-7; v_gene: TRBV4-1; CDR3aa: CASSPAGGRSYEQYF
j_gene: TRBJ2-1; v_gene: TRBV25-1; CDR3aa: CASSEWSRDSEQFF
j_gene: TRBJ2-2; v_gene: TRBV6-4; CDR3aa: CASRPQGKGTGELFF
j_gene: TRBJ2-1; v_gene: TRBV20-1; CDR3aa: CSAQSPVSSYNEQFF
j_gene: TRBJ2-2; v_gene: TRBV11-3; CDR3aa: CASSLDGPGNGELFF
j_gene: TRBJ2-1; v_gene: TRBV7-2; CDR3aa: CASIILAGGPYEQFF
j_gene: TRBJ1-5; v_gene: TRBV7-9; CDR3aa: CASRGAQPQHF
j_gene: TRBJ2-3; v_gene: TRBV24-1; CDR3aa: CATSEPDSPSTDTQYF
j_gene: TRBJ2-1; v_gene: TRBV4-1; CDR3aa: CASSQDWASGSSYNEQFF
j_gene: TRBJ2-7; v_gene: TRBV5-1; CDR3aa: CASSPLPGYWEQYF
j_gene: TRBJ1-2; v_gene: TRBV24-1; CDR3aa: CATSDPTSLDGYTF
j_gene: TRBJ1-2; v_gene: TRBV12-3/TRBV12-4; CDR3aa: CASMGIEGGYTF
j_gene: TRBJ2-5; v_gene: TRBV6-5; CDR3aa: CASSLTGGRQETQYF
j_gene: TRBJ2-1; v_gene: TRBV2; CDR3aa: CASTQRSYNEQFF
j_gene: TRBJ1-1; v_gene: TRBV20-1; CDR3aa: CSARHGSEAFF
j_gene: TRBJ2-2; v_gene: TRBV24-1; CDR3aa: CATSDLRPPGAGELFF
j_gene: TRBJ2-1; v_gene: TRBV5-1; CDR3aa: CASSFAGDNNEQFF
j_gene: TRBJ2-7; v_gene: TRBV5-1; CDR3aa: CASSLGAGGILYEQYF
j_gene: TRBJ2-7; v_gene: TRBV9; CDR3aa: CASSEGDGTYEQYF
j_gene: TRBJ1-6; v_gene: TRBV5-1; CDR3aa: CASSLSRGNSPLHF
j_gene: TRBJ2-5; v_gene: TRBV21-1; CDR3aa: CASSKGGPFQETQYF
j_gene: TRBJ2-7; v_gene: TRBV3-1; CDR3aa: CASSQRGSTYEQYF
j_gene: TRBJ2-2; v_gene: TRBV5-1; CDR3aa: CASSLVDGNTGELFF
j_gene: TRBJ1-1; v_gene: TRBV5-1; CDR3aa: CASSSRTGVLTAFF
j_gene: TRBJ1-2; v_gene: TRBV12-3/TRBV12-4; CDR3aa: CASRRQGASRYGYTF
j_gene: TRBJ1-5; v_gene: TRBV6-5; CDR3aa: CASSHRGLEPQHF
j_gene: TRBJ2-4; v_gene: TRBV30; CDR3aa: CAWSLNENIQYF
j_gene: TRBJ2-7; v_gene: TRBV11-3; CDR3aa: CASRPGTGNYEQYF
j_gene: TRBJ2-1; v_gene: TRBV20-1; CDR3aa: CSARGQGGYYNEQFF
j_gene: TRBJ1-2; v_gene: TRBV6-1; CDR3aa: CATLDRADWGYTF
j_gene: TRBJ1-2; v_gene: TRBV18; CDR3aa: CASSPQGVNGYTF
j_gene: TRBJ2-7; v_gene: TRBV20-1; CDR3aa: CSASLGEGPYEQYF
j_gene: TRBJ2-2; v_gene: TRBV6-2/TRBV6-3; CDR3aa: CASSYSSSGLAGNTGELFF
j_gene: TRBJ1-2; v_gene: TRBV29-1; CDR3aa: CSARTGDHDGYTF
j_gene: TRBJ1-1; v_gene: TRBV27; CDR3aa: CASSPSTGRTEAFF
j_gene: TRBJ2-5; v_gene: TRBV28; CDR3aa: CASSYQRETQYF
j_gene: TRBJ2-1; v_gene: TRBV11-2; CDR3aa: CASRIPGLSSYNEQFF
j_gene: TRBJ2-3; v_gene: TRBV24-1; CDR3aa: CATSDASSGRADTQYF
j_gene: TRBJ2-3; v_gene: TRBV15; CDR3aa: CATSSEIGDTQYF
j_gene: TRBJ2-5; v_gene: TRBV12-5; CDR3aa: CASGLVLGLAGETQYF
j_gene: TRBJ1-5; v_gene: TRBV6-1; CDR3aa: CASSPRDRGLRQPQHF
j_gene: TRBJ2-3; v_gene: TRBV10-3; CDR3aa: CAIRAGDPDTQYF
j_gene: TRBJ2-3; v_gene: TRBV6-1; CDR3aa: CASSEGTGAATDTQYF
j_gene: TRBJ1-2; v_gene: TRBV4-1; CDR3aa: CASSQDLGVMSYGYTF
j_gene: TRBJ2-2; v_gene: TRBV3-1; CDR3aa: CASSRQGFGELFF
j_gene: TRBJ2-3; v_gene: TRBV20-1; CDR3aa: CSARANQLAGVTDTQYF
j_gene: TRBJ1-1; v_gene: TRBV12-3/TRBV12-4; CDR3aa: CASREEWNTEAFF
j_gene: TRBJ1-4; v_gene: TRBV5-1; CDR3aa: CASSPRAGTGDEKLFF
j_gene: TRBJ2-1; v_gene: TRBV12-3/TRBV12-4; CDR3aa: CASSGTGDDEQFF
j_gene: TRBJ2-5; v_gene: TRBV29-1; CDR3aa: CSVEGTAKSYWTQETQYF
j_gene: TRBJ2-3; v_gene: TRBV20-1; CDR3aa: CSARKEGTQYF
j_gene: TRBJ2-3; v_gene: TRBV5-6; CDR3aa: CASSSSHLLGTTDTQYF
j_gene: TRBJ1-2; v_gene: TRBV27; CDR3aa: CASSTTGFGYGYTF
j_gene: TRBJ1-1; v_gene: TRBV30; CDR3aa: CAWKGSGTEAFF